One TCR beta chain is described in this entry. This may arise from a read error, as a much more abundant clone is one base away. Graves' hyperthyroidism showing no ophthalmopathy progression within 18 months was considered stable. Clinical symptoms, serum thyroxine and TRAb, thyroid ultrasound and orbital computed tomography together formed the diagnostic basis. Researchers took RNA transcripts and amplified the TCR beta CDR3 regions from them. The HTBI primer set was used in a first-round RT-PCR of the TCR CDR3. One entry per CDR3 protein, called by TCRdb with MiXCR from the multiplex PCR reads. The sample holds 550,000 to 800,000 distinct CDR3 sequences; 15% to 20% are singletons and the top ten take around 15%. Trimming removed 3 bases at V and 3 bases at J, with 3 bases between. CDR3 size: 13 residues. CDR1 SGHAT and CDR2 FQNNGV come from the germline V gene. This entry comes from a study of T cells in Graves' hyperthyroidism and ophthalmopathy. Study details: Peripheral blood was obtained at initial diagnosis, preceding any treatment.

The receptor comes from a man aged 50 or older with Graves' hyperthyroidism. The material sequenced was blood. The chain links TRBV11-2 to TRBJ2-6; no clear D gene. CDR3 protein: CASSFGGANVLTF. In nucleotides, the CDR3 is TGTGCCAGCAGCTTCGGTGGGGCCAACGTCCTGACTTTC. Supplemented by reference TRBV11-2 and TRBJ2-6, the full variable domain reads EAGVAQSPRYKIIEKRQSVAFWCNPISGHATLYWYQQILGQGPKLLIQFQNNGVVDDSQLPKDRFSAERLKGVDSTLKIQPAKLEDSAVYLCASSFGGANVLTFGAGSRLTVL.